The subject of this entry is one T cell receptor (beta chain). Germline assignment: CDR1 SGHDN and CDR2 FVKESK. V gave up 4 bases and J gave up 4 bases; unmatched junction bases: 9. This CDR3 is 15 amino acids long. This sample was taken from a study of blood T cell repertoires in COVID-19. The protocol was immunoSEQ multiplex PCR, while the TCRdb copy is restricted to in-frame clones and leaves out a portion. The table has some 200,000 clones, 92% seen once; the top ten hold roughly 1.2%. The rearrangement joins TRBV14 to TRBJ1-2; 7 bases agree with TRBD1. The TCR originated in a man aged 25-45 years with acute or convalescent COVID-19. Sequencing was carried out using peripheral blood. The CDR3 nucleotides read TGTGCCAGCAGCCTTGCGGGGACAGCGTTCTATGGCTACACCTTC. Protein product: CASSLAGTAFYGYTF.